This TCR beta chain was retrieved from a study of cytomegalovirus exposure and HLA in healthy donors. General study findings and limits: TCR sequences were mostly rare, though some public TCRs occurred in many donors. In a later analysis, donors in an Asian-associated ancestry cluster reportedly had fewer N-insertions in productive TCRs than the cohort mean. Confirmation was obtained in vitro that three CMV-associated chains are specific for CMV antigens.

This PCR relied on a set of 60 Vbeta primers and 13 Jbeta primers. Clones were read by immunoSEQ multiplex PCR, and TCRdb kept only the in-frame ones, dropping some. The table lists 95,000 or so clones, 65% to 80% of them singletons. About this clone itself: What it recognizes is unknown.

CDR3 size: 15 residues. The V gene's germline CDR1 is SNHLY and CDR2 FYNNEI. With 9 bases clipped from V and 6 bases from J, the junction kept 16 bases outside the gene matches. The receptor was isolated from a woman aged 45-59 years in good health and CMV-seropositive. The V and J genes are TRBV2 and TRBJ1-1, with 7 bases matching TRBD1. The sequenced sample was PBMCs. The CDR3 here is CARSAGTARSPEAFF. CDR3 nucleotides: TGTGCCAGGAGCGCCGGGACAGCCCGAAGCCCTGAAGCTTTCTTT.